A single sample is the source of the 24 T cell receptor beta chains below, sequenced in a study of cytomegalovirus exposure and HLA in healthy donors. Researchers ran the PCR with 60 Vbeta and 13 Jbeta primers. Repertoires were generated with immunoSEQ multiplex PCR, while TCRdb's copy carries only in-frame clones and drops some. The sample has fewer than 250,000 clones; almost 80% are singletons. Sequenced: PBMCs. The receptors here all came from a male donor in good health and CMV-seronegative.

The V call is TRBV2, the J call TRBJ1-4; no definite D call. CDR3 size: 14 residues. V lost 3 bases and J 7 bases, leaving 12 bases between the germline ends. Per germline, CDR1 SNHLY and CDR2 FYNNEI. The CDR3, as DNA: TGTGCCAGCAGTGACCGACTGTCGCCTGAAAAACTGTTTTTT. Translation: CASSDRLSPEKLFF.

CDR3 sequence (DNA): TGTGCCAGCAGCCAGGGGAATAGCGGGAGTTTCGACGAGCAGTACTTC. Its protein product is CASSQGNSGSFDEQYF. The rearrangement links TRBV4-2 to TRBJ2-7; 9 nucleotides match TRBD2. Germline CDR1 and CDR2: LGHNA and YNFKEQ. The CDR3 runs 16 residues. Trimming at V came to 3 bases and at J to 5 bases, leaving 11 bases not matched to a gene.

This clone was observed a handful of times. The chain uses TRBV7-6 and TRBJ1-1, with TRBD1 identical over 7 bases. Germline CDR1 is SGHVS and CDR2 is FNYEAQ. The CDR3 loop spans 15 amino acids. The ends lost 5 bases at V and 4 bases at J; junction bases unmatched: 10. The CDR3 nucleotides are TGTGCCAGCAGCGTATCCAGGGGGAGAGGCACTGAAGCTTTCTTT. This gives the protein CASSVSRGRGTEAFF.

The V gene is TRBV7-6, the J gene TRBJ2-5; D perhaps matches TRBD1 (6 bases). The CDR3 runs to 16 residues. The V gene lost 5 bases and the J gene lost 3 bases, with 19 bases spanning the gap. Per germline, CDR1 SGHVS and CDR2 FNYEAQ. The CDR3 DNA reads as TGTGCCAGCAGCCTGCAGACAGGTTGGGTTGAAGAGACCCAGTACTTC. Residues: CASSLQTGWVEETQYF.

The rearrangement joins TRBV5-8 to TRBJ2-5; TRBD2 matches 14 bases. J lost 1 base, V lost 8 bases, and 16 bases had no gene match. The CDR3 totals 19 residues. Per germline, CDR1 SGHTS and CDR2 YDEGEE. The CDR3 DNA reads TGTGCCAGTATTTATCCTGTAGGGACTAGCGGGAGTTTCCAAGAGACCCAGTACTTC. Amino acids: CASIYPVGTSGSFQETQYF.

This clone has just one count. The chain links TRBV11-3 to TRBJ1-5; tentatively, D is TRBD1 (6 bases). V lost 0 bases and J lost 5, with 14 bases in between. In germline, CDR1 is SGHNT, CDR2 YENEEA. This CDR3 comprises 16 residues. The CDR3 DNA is TGTGCCAGCAGCTTAGAAGGCAGGGGATCTGATCAGCCCCAGCATTTT. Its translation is CASSLEGRGSDQPQHF. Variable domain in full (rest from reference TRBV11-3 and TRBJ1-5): EAGVVQSPRYKIIEKKQPVAFWCNPISGHNTLYWYLQNLGQGPELLIRYENEEAVDDSQLPKDRFSAERLKGVDSTLKIQPAELGDSAVYLCASSLEGRGSDQPQHFGDGTRLSIL.

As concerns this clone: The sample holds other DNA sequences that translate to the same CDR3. CDR3 loop: CASSLTGESDYGYTF. In nucleotides, the CDR3 is TGTGCCAGCAGTTTAACAGGGGAAAGCGACTATGGCTACACCTTC. The rearrangement joins TRBV6-5 to TRBJ1-2, with 7 bases lining up with TRBD1. Germline V lookup: CDR1 MNHEY, CDR2 SVGAGI. J was trimmed by 3 bases and V by 4 bases; bases with no gene match: 8. The CDR3 extends over 15 amino acids.

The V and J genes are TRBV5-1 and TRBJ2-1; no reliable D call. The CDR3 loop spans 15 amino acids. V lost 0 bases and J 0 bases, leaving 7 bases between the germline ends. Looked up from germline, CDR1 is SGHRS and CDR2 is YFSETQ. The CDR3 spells CASSLALDSYNEQFF. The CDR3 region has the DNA TGCGCCAGCAGCTTGGCCCTAGACTCCTACAATGAGCAGTTCTTC. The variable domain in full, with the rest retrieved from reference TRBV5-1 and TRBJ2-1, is KAGVTQTPRYLIKTRGQQVTLSCSPISGHRSVSWYQQTPGQGLQFLFEYFSETQRNKGNFPGRFSGRQFSNSRSEMNVSTLELGDSALYLCASSLALDSYNEQFFGPGTRLTVL.

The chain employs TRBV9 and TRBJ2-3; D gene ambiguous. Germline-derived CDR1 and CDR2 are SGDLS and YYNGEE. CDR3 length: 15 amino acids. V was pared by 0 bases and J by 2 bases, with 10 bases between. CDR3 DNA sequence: TGTGCCAGCAGCGTAGTCCCGTCCCCCACAGATACGCAGTATTTT. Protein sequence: CASSVVPSPTDTQYF. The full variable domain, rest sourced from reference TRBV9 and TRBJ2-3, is DSGVTQTPKHLITATGQRVTLRCSPRSGDLSVYWYQQSLDQGLQFLIQYYNGEERAKGNILERFSAQQFPDLHSELNLSSLELGDSALYFCASSVVPSPTDTQYFGPGTRLTVL.

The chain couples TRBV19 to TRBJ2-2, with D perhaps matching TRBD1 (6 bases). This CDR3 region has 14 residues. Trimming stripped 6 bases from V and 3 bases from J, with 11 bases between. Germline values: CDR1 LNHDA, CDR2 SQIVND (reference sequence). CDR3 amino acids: CASRRGTDTGELFF. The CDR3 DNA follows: TGTGCCAGTAGAAGGGGGACGGACACCGGGGAGCTGTTTTTT.

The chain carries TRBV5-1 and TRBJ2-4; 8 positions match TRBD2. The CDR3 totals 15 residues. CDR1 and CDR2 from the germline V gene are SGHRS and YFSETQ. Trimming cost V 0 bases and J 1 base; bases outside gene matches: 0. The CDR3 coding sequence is TGCGCCAGCAGCTTGGCGGGGGGGGCCAAAAACATTCAGTACTTC. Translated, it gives CASSLAGGAKNIQYF.

The DNA for the CDR3 is TGTGCCAGCAGTGAACGCGTCTATGGCTACACCTTC. This gives the protein CASSERVYGYTF. This chain connects TRBV6-1 to TRBJ1-2, with no clear D. V dropped 2 bases and J dropped 4 bases, with 5 bases sitting between them. CDR1 MNHNS and CDR2 SASEGT come from the germline V gene. CDR3 size: 12 residues.

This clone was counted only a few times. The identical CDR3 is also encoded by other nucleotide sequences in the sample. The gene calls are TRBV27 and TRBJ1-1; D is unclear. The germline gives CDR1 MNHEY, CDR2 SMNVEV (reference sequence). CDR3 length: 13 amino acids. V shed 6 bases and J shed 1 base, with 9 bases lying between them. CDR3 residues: CASRWTGNTEAFF. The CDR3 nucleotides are TGTGCCAGCAGATGGACTGGGAACACTGAAGCTTTCTTT.

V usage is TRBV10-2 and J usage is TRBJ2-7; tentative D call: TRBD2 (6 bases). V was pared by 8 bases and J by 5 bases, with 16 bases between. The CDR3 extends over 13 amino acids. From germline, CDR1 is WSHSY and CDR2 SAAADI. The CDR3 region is CASLLTGDHEQYF. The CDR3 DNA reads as TGCGCCAGCTTACTAACGGGGGACCACGAGCAGTACTTC.

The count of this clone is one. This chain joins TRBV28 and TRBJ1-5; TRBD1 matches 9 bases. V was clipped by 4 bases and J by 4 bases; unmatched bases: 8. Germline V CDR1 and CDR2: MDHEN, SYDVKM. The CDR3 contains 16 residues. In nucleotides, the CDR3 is TGTGCCAGCAGTTCCGACAGGGGGATAAGGAATCAGCCCCAGCATTTT. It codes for CASSSDRGIRNQPQHF.

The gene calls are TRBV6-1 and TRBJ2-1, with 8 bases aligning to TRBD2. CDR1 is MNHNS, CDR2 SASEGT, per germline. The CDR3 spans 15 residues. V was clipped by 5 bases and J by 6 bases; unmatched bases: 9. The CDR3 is CASSHTGGPRNEQFF. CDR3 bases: TGTGCCAGCAGTCACACGGGAGGGCCTCGCAATGAGCAGTTCTTC.

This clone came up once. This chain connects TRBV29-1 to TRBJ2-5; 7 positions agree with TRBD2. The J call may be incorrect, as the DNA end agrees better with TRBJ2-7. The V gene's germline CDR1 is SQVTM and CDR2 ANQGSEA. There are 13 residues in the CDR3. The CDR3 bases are TGCAGCGTTCGGACTAGGCAGACCTACGAGCAGTACTTC. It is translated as CSVRTRQTYEQYF.

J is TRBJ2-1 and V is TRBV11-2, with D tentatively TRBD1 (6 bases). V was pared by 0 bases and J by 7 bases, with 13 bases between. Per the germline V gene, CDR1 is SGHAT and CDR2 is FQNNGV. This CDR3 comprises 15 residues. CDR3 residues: CASSLEARGRNEQFF. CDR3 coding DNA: TGTGCCAGCAGCTTAGAAGCCAGGGGAAGGAATGAGCAGTTCTTC.

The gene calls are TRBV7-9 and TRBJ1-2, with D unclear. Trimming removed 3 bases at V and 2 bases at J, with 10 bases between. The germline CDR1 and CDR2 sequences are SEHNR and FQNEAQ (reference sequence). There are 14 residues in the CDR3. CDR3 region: CASSFVGSNYGYTF. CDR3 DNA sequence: TGTGCCAGCAGCTTCGTGGGCAGCAACTATGGCTACACCTTC. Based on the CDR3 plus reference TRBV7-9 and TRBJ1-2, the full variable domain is DTGVSQNPRHKITKRGQNVTFRCDPISEHNRLYWYRQTLGQGPEFLTYFQNEAQLEKSRLLSDRFSAERPKGSFSTLEIQRTEQGDSAMYLCASSFVGSNYGYTFGSGTRLTVV.

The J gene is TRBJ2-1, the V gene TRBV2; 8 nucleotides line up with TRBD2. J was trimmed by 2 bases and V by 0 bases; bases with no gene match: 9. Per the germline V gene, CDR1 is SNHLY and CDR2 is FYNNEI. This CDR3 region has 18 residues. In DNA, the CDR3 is TGTGCCAGCAGTGAAGCGCCCGGGGGGGGAAGAGCCTACAATGAGCAGTTCTTC. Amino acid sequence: CASSEAPGGGRAYNEQFF.

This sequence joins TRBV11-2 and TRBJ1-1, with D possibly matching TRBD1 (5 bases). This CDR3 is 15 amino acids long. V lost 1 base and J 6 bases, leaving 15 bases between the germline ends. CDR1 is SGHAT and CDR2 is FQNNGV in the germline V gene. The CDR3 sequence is CASSLVVRVAAEAFF. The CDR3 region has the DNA TGTGCCAGCAGCTTAGTCGTCAGGGTTGCGGCTGAAGCTTTCTTT.

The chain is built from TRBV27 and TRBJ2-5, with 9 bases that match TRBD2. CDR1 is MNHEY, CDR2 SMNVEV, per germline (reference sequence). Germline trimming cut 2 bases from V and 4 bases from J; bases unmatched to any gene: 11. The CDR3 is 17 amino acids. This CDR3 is CASSLRFLAGNSETQYF. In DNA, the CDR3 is TGTGCCAGCAGTTTAAGGTTTCTAGCGGGAAATTCAGAGACCCAGTACTTC.

The CDR3 DNA follows: TGTGCCAGCAGCTTGAAGGCGGAGGAGACCCAGTACTTC. It specifies CASSLKAEETQYF. This sequence joins TRBV5-4 and TRBJ2-5; D uncertain. This CDR3 region has 13 residues. With 1 base removed from V and 5 bases from J, the gap between germline ends came to 9 bases. Looked up from germline, CDR1 is SGHNT and CDR2 is YYREEE (reference sequence). The variable domain in full, with the rest retrieved from reference TRBV5-4 and TRBJ2-5, is ETGVTQSPTHLIKTRGQQVTLRCSSQSGHNTVSWYQQALGQGPQFIFQYYREEENGRGNFPPRFSGLQFPNYSSELNVNALELDDSALYLCASSLKAEETQYFGPGTRLLVL.

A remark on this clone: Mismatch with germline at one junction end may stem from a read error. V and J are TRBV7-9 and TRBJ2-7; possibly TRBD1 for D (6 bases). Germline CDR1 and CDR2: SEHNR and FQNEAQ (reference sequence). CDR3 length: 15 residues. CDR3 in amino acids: CSSSPWQGIVNEQYF. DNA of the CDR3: TGTTCCAGCAGCCCTTGGCAGGGGATAGTCAACGAGCAGTACTTC.